A selection of T cell receptor beta chains follows, all from one sample in a study of shared clonotypes between healthy human individuals. Sequencing used immunoSEQ multiplex PCR; TCRdb keeps in-frame clones, though not all of them. The sample includes more than 2 million clones, 90% to 97% of them seen just once. Specimen: naive CD4+ T cells sorted from blood. Source of these receptors: a man between 18 and 29 years old in good health. The CDR3 runs from the conserved cysteine through the conserved F or W. A D gene is named only where the DNA matches it firmly. Size values are once, few and many counts, or a class for expanded clones, and some rows have none.

>NA|TRBV7-2|TRBJ2-5|NA
TGTGCCAGCAGCTTAGGGGGGAACGGCCAAGAGACCCAGTACTTC
CASSLGGNGQETQYF
>NA|TRBV25-1|TRBJ1-5|NA
TGTGCCAGCAGTCCCCGGGGGGCGCCGAATCAGCCCCAGCATTTT
CASSPRGAPNQPQHF
>TRBD2|TRBV18|TRBJ2-3|once
TGTGCCAGCTCACCACGTGGACTAGCGGGAGACACAGATACGCAGTATTTT
CASSPRGLAGDTDTQYF
>NA|TRBV25-1|TRBJ2-7|once
TGTGCCTCCAGTACCCTGTACGGGGAGCAGTACTTC
CASSTLYGEQYF
>TRBD2|TRBV10-3|TRBJ2-7|once
TGTGCCATCAGTGAGGCTAGCGGGGGACCCTACGAGCAGTACTTC
CAISEASGGPYEQYF
>TRBD1|TRBV23-1|TRBJ2-2|NA
TGCGCCAGCAGTCACGGCGGGACAGGGTACACCGGGGAGCTGTTTTTT
CASSHGGTGYTGELFF
>NA|TRBV5-5|TRBJ1-2|NA
TGTGCCAGCAGCTTGGGGATCGACCCCTATGGCTACACCTTC
CASSLGIDPYGYTF
>NA|TRBV5-4|TRBJ1-4|NA
TGTGCCAGCAGCTTGTCCCTGGACGTCAATGAAAAACTGTTTTTT
CASSLSLDVNEKLFF
>NA|TRBV12-2|TRBJ1-4|NA
TGTGCAAGTCGCTCCACCGGGACAGGCTTTGAAAAACTGTTTTTT
CASRSTGTGFEKLFF
>NA|TRBV5-1|TRBJ2-2|NA
TGCGCCAGCAGCACCAGGGGTTCCGGGGAGCTGTTTTTT
CASSTRGSGELFF
>NA|TRBV10-3|TRBJ2-7|NA
TGTGCCATCAACAAGGGACCACTTGTCGAGCAGTACTTC
CAINKGPLVEQYF
>TRBD2|TRBV30|TRBJ2-3|NA
TGTGCCTGGAGTGTATCCAGCGGGAGTATCACGGATACGCAGTATTTT
CAWSVSSGSITDTQYF
>NA|TRBV4-1|TRBJ1-1|NA
TGCGCCAGCTCGACAGCCATGAACACTGAAGCTTTCTTT
CASSTAMNTEAFF
>TRBD2|TRBV7-2|TRBJ2-5|NA
TGTGCCAGCAGCTCCTCCCTGAGCGGGAGGACGGAGACCCAGTACTTC
CASSSSLSGRTETQYF
>NA|TRBV6-1|TRBJ1-5|NA
TGTGCCAGCGGAAGGGTTAGCAATCAGCCCCAGCATTTT
CASGRVSNQPQHF